Listed here is a single T cell receptor beta chain. The record originates from a study of blood T cell repertoires in COVID-19. Clones were read by immunoSEQ multiplex PCR, and TCRdb kept only the in-frame ones, dropping some. Of over 350,000 clones in the sample, 86% were seen once. The CDR3 runs 15 residues. V shed 5 bases and J shed 3 bases, with 16 bases lying between them. CDR1 and CDR2 from the germline V gene are MGHRA and YSYEKL. The sequencing input was peripheral blood. The V gene is TRBV4-1, the J gene TRBJ1-2; perhaps TRBD1 as D (6 bases). This TCR derives from a woman in her twenties or thirties with active or convalescent COVID-19. The CDR3 bases are TGCGCCAGCAGCTATAGCCAGCGGACAGACTATGGCTACACCTTC. Its protein product is CASSYSQRTDYGYTF.